This TCR beta chain was documented in a study of blood T cell repertoires in COVID-19 (dated by TCRdb to 2020 to 2022). Describing the broader study: Samples from collaborators originated in the United States, Italy and Spain and spanned both the acute and convalescent phases of COVID-19. The material from the prospective study consisted of cDNA or gDNA derived from T cells, B-cell-depleted T cells, or PBMCs. Subjects who had been exposed to COVID-19, were actively infected with it, or had recovered from it provided the deeply sampled blood TCRbeta repertoires that made up the dataset. The repertoires were made available in a free public database intended to serve as a resource for research on the immune response to SARS-CoV-2. The samples were drawn from two sources: the first 160 participants of the ongoing ImmuneRACE study, and about 1,300 subjects contributed by 6 global collaborators. Sample metadata almost always included a de-identified subject ID, COVID-19 status, age in years and sex. Where HLA class I and class II types were available, the types were taken from metadata supplied by the sample provider, not from assay-based typing.

Overall study outcomes, separate from this receptor: How much clinical and demographic metadata was included differed by source and by participant, and the metadata was provided uncurated.

The immunoSEQ Assay, a bias-controlled multiplex PCR, was used to amplify TCRbeta CDR3 regions from genomic DNA. The study's own analysis went as follows. The number of nucleated cells in each sample was estimated by amplification of reference gene primers within the assay. Sequence reads were collapsed and filtered to measure the absolute abundance of every unique TCRbeta CDR3 rearrangement. For each sample, productive Simpson clonality was calculated by taking the square root of Simpson's diversity index across productive rearrangements. Drawn from immuneACCESS, this table holds only the in-frame rearrangements with V and J called that TCRdb kept. Clones are partly lost; checked studies trace under half to an unresolved V gene and leave the rest unexplained. Clone size and the V and J calls come from that table; the DNA yielded D and trimming. In this sample the table shows fewer than 80,000 clones, 79% of which occur a single time. Of the sample, around 5.8% falls within the top ten clones.

Turning to this clone: Which antigen it targets is not known. Base quality data are lacking; no much larger clone is found one base away.

The CDR3 sequence holds 14 residues, the cysteine and phenylalanine included. CDR3 DNA is the only sequence kept; it has 42 bases, read in frame from the first base. V is pared back by 4 bases and J by 4 bases, with 13 bases lying between the germline termini. CDR1 and CDR2 were assigned from the germline V gene (reference sequence) as LNHDA and SQIVND. The collaborating institutions used their own protocols to collect whole blood in K2EDTA tubes. For TCRbeta analysis, collaborators shipped samples as frozen whole blood, isolated PBMCs, or DNA extracted from either of those sample types. The chain is assembled from TRBV19 and TRBJ1-2, with no confidently assigned D gene. Material for sequencing was peripheral blood. This clonotype was obtained from an elderly woman with active or convalescent COVID-19. The bases read TGTGCCAGTAGTAACAACGGAGGTTTCTATGGCTACACCTTC. Its protein is CASSNNGGFYGYTF.